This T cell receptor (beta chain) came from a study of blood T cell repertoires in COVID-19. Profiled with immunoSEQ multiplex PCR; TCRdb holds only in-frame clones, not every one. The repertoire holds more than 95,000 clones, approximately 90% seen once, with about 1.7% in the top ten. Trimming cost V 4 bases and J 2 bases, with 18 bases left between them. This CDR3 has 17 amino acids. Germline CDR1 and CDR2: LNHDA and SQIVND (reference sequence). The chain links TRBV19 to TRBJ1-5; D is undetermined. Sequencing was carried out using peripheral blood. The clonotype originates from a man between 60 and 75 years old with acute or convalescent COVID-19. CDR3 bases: TGTGCCAGTAGTAGCGTAACGTCCGTGCCGGGCAATCAGCCCCAGCATTTT. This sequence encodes CASSSVTSVPGNQPQHF.